This TCR beta chain came from a study of immune characterization of retroperitoneal liposarcoma. The CDR3 is 14 residues long. Germline V gene lookup returns CDR1 SGHVS and CDR2 FNYEAQ. Trimming cost V 4 bases and J 7 bases, with 14 bases left between them. This clonotype was counted ten times or more. TCRdb passed the PCR reads through MiXCR, listing each CDR3 protein once. The sample carries 9,500 or so distinct CDR3 sequences, approximately 30% recorded once. The TCR sequence derives from a male donor with retroperitoneal liposarcoma. The rearrangement links TRBV7-6 to TRBJ2-1; D may be TRBD2 (5 bases). Sequencing was done on a sample of tumor tissue. The CDR3 sequence is CASSSRLRGNEQFF. The CDR3 coding sequence is TGTGCCAGCAGCTCGAGGCTTCGGGGAAATGAGCAGTTCTTC.